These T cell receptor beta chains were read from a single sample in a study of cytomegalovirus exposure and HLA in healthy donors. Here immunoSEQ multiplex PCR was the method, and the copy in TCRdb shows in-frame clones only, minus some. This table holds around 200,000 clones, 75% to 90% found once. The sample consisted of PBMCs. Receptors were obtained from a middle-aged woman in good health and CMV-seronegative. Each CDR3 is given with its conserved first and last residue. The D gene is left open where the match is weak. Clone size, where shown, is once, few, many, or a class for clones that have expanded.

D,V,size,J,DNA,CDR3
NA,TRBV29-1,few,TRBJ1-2,TGCAGCGCGGCTGGGGGGGAGTTCTATGGCTACACCTTC,CSAAGGEFYGYTF
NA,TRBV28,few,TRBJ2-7,TGTGCCAGCAGTGGTCAGGCGCCCAGGGACGAGCAGTACTTC,CASSGQAPRDEQYF
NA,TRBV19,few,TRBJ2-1,TGTGCCAGTAGTATTACTGGAGGGCCTAACAATGAGCAGTTCTTC,CASSITGGPNNEQFF
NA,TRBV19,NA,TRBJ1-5,TGTGCCAGTAGTGTTCTAGGACAGTTCCCAAATAGCAATCAGCCCCAGCATTTT,CASSVLGQFPNSNQPQHF
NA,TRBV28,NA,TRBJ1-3,TGTGCCAGTTGGGAGGGCTCTGGAAACACCATATATTTT,CASWEGSGNTIYF
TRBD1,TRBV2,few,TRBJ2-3,TGTGCCAGCAGTCGGACAGGGCGGGGAGATACGCAGTATTTT,CASSRTGRGDTQYF
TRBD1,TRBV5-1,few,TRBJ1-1,TGCGCCAGCAGTCGGGACAGGGATGAAGCTTTCTTT,CASSRDRDEAFF
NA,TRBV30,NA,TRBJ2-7,TGTGCCTGGAGTGTACCTTTGCGGGGAGCAAACTACGAGCAGTACTTC,CAWSVPLRGANYEQYF
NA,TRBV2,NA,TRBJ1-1,TGTGCCAGCAGTGAAGGAGAGAACACTGAAGCTTTCTTT,CASSEGENTEAFF
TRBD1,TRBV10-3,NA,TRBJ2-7,TGTGCCATCACATCGGACAGGGACTACGAGCAGTACTTC,CAITSDRDYEQYF
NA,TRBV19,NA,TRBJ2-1,TGTGCCAGTAGTATAACAGGTTCCTACAATGAGCAGTTCTTC,CASSITGSYNEQFF
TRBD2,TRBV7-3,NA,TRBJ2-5,TGTGCCAGCAGCTTGGGAGGGGAAGAGACCCAGTACTTC,CASSLGGEETQYF
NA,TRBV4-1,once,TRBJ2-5,TGCGCCAGCAGCCAAGATATCCTTACCGCTCGGGGGAGGTCGACAGAGACCCAGTACTTC,CASSQDILTARGRSTETQYF
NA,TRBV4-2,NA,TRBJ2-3,TGTGCCAGCAGCCAAGAAACAGGGTTCGCAGATACGCAGTATTTT,CASSQETGFADTQYF
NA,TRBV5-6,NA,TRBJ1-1,TGTGCCAGCAGCCTGACAGCGAACACTGAAGCTTTCTTT,CASSLTANTEAFF
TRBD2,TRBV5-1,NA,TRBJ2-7,TGCGCCAGCAGCCCCGGACTAGCGACCTACGAGCAGTACTTC,CASSPGLATYEQYF
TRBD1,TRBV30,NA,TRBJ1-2,TGTGCCTGGAGTTTAATCGAAAGGGGGCTGTATGGCTACACCTTC,CAWSLIERGLYGYTF
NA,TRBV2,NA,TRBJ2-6,TGTGCCAGGACAGGCAATTCTGGGGCCAACGTCCTGACTTTC,CARTGNSGANVLTF
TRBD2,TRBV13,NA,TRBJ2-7,TGTGCCAGCAGCCTTAGCGGGTTGGGGGAGCAGTACTTC,CASSLSGLGEQYF
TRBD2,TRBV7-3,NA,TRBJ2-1,TGTGCCAGCAGCTTAGGGACTAGCGGACTCAATGAGCAGTTCTTC,CASSLGTSGLNEQFF
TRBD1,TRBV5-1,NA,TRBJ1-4,TGCGCCAGCACCCGGACAGGGGGGACCGCAACTAATGAAAAACTGTTTTTT,CASTRTGGTATNEKLFF
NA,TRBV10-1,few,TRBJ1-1,TGCGCCTCCTTGCAGGGTCCTAGTTACACTGAAGCTTTCTTT,CASLQGPSYTEAFF
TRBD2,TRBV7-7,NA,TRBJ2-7,TGTGCCAGGGGAGGGATCCCTACCGAGCAGTACTTC,CARGGIPTEQYF
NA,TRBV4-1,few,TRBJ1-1,TGCGCCAGCAGCCAAGATAATAGCGTGAACACTGAAGCTTTCTTT,CASSQDNSVNTEAFF
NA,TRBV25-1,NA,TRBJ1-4,TGTGCCAGCAGTCTGACAGAGACTAATGAAAAACTGTTTTTT,CASSLTETNEKLFF
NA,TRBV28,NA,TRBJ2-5,TGTGCCAGCAGTCCACCGGCGGGCTATAGAAAATCCCAGGAGACCCAGTACTTC,CASSPPAGYRKSQETQYF
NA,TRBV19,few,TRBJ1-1,TGTGCCAGTAGCCAGGGGAACACTGAAGCTTTCTTT,CASSQGNTEAFF
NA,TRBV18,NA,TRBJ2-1,TGTGCCAGCTCACCAAGGGTGAGCGGCAATGAGCAGTTCTTC,CASSPRVSGNEQFF
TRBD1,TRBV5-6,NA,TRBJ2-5,TGTGCCAGCAGTTCCGGGACAGGGGCCCAAGAGACCCAGTACTTC,CASSSGTGAQETQYF
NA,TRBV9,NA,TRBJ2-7,TGTGCCAGCAGCGTAGGTGGGACACTCTCCTACGAGCAGTACTTC,CASSVGGTLSYEQYF
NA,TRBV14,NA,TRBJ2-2,TGTGCCAGCAGCCAAGAAGGCGGAACTTACACCGGGGAGCTGTTTTTT,CASSQEGGTYTGELFF
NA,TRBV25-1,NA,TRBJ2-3,TGTGCCAGCAGTAAAGAGGGCTACACAGATACGCAGTATTTT,CASSKEGYTDTQYF
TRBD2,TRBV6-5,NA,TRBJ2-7,TGTGCCAGCGGGGAGGGACTAGCGGGAGCAGCCGAGCAGTACTTC,CASGEGLAGAAEQYF
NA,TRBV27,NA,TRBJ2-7,TGTGCCAGCAGTTTATTTCAAGCGGCGGAGCAGTACTTC,CASSLFQAAEQYF
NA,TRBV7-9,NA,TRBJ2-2,TGTGCCAGCAGCTTCGGCGGTGGGGAGCTGTTTTTT,CASSFGGGELFF
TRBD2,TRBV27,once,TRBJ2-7,TGTGCCAGCAGTTTATCGGGACTAGCGGGAGGGCCCTCCTACGAGCAGTACTTC,CASSLSGLAGGPSYEQYF
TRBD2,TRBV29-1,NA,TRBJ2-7,TGCAGCGTGAGCGGGGGGCAATTCTACGAGCAGTACTTC,CSVSGGQFYEQYF
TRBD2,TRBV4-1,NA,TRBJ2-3,TGCGCCAGCAGCCAAGGTAGCGGGAGGACAGATACGCAGTATTTT,CASSQGSGRTDTQYF
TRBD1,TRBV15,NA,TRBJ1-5,TGTGCCACCAGCGGGGAGACAGGGGGCACAAGCAATCAGCCCCAGCATTTT,CATSGETGGTSNQPQHF
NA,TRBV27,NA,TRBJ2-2,TGTGCCAGCAGCTCCTGGGGGGCCGGGGAGCTGTTTTTT,CASSSWGAGELFF
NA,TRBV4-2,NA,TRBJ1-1,TGTGCCAGCAGCCAACGGGGGAACACTGAAGCTTTCTTT,CASSQRGNTEAFF
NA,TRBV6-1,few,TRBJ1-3,TGTGCCAGCAGTGAAGGCCAGGGCTTCTCTGGAAACACCATATATTTT,CASSEGQGFSGNTIYF
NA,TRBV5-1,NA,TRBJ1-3,TGCGCCAGCAGCTTGGCCGTGGGGGCGACCGGAAACACCATATATTTT,CASSLAVGATGNTIYF
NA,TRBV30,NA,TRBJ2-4,TGTGCCTACAATGGACAAAGCAACATTCAGTACTTC,CAYNGQSNIQYF
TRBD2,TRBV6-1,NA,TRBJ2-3,TGTGCCAGTCAACCGGGACTAGCGGGAGCAGATACGCAGTATTTT,CASQPGLAGADTQYF
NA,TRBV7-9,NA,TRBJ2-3,TGTGCCAGCAGCTTAGGATGGGGGGGCACAGATACGCAGTATTTT,CASSLGWGGTDTQYF
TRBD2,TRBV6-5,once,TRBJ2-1,TGTGCCAGCACCCCCCGCGTGGTAGCGGGAAGTAAGCAGTTCTTC,CASTPRVVAGSKQFF
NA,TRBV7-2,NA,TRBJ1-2,TGTGCCAGCAGCCTGACAGCCAACTATGGCTACACCTTC,CASSLTANYGYTF
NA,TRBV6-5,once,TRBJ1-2,TGTGCCAGCAGTTACGGGACAAGTTATGGCTACACCTTC,CASSYGTSYGYTF
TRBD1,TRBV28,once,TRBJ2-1,TGTGCCAGCAGTTCTTATGGGACAGGTTACAATGAGCAGTTCTTC,CASSSYGTGYNEQFF
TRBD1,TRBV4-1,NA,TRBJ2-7,TGCGCCAGCACCCCAGACAGGGGGAACTCCTACGAGCAGTACTTC,CASTPDRGNSYEQYF
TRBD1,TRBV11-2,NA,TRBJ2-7,TGTGCCAGCAGCTCCGGGACAGGGTTTGCCTACGAGCAGTACTTC,CASSSGTGFAYEQYF
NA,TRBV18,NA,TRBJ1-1,TGTGCCAGCTCATCCGGGACAAACACTGAAGCTTTCTTT,CASSSGTNTEAFF